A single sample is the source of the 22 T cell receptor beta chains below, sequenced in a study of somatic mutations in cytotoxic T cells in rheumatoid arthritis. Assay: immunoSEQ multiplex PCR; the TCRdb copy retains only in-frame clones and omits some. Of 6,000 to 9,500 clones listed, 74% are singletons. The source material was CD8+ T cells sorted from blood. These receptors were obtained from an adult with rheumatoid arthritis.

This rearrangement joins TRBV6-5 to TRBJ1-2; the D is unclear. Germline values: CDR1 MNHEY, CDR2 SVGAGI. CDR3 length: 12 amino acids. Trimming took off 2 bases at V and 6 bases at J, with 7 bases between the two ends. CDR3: CASSYVGDGYTF. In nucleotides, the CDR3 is TGTGCCAGCAGTTACGTCGGGGATGGCTACACCTTC.

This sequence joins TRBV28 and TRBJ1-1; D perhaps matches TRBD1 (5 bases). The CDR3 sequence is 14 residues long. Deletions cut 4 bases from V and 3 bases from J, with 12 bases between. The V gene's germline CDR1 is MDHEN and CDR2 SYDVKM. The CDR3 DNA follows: TGTGCCAGCAGTTCCCCGGGGCTATACACTGAAGCTTTCTTT. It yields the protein CASSSPGLYTEAFF. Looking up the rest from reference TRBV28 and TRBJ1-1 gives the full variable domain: DVKVTQSSRYLVKRTGEKVFLECVQDMDHENMFWYRQDPGLGLRLIYFSYDVKMKEKGDIPEGYSVSREKKERFSLILESASTNQTSMYLCASSSPGLYTEAFFGQGTRLTVV.

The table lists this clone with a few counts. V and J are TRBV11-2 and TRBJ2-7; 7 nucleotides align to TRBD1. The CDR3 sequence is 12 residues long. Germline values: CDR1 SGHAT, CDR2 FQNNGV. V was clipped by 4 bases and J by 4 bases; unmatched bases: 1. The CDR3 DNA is TGTGCCAGCAGCTCGGACAGGTACGAGCAGTACTTC. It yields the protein CASSSDRYEQYF.

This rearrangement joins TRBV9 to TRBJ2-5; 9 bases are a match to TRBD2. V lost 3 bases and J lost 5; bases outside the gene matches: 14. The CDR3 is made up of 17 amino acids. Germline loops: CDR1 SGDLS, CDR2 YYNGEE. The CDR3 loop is CASSEGGGRAIIETQYF. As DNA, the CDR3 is TGTGCCAGCAGCGAGGGAGGCGGGAGGGCCATTATTGAGACCCAGTACTTC.

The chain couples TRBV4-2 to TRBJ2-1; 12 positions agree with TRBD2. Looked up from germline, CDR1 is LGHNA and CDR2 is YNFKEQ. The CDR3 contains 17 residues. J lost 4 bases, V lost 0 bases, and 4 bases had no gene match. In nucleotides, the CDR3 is TGTGCCAGCAGCCAAGATGGACTAGCGGGAACGTACAATGAGCAGTTCTTC. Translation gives CASSQDGLAGTYNEQFF.

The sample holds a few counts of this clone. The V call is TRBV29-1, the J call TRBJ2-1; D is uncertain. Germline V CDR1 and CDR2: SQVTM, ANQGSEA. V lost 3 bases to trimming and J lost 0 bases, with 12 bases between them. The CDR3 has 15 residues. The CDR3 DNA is TGCAGCGTTGATCAAGTAGGGCACTCCTACAATGAGCAGTTCTTC. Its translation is CSVDQVGHSYNEQFF.

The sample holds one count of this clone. CDR3: CASSVPSTSGRDTGELFF. The CDR3 nucleotides are TGTGCCAGCAGCGTACCTTCGACTAGCGGGAGAGATACCGGGGAGCTGTTTTTT. This chain links TRBV9 with TRBJ2-2, with 12 bases fitting TRBD2. The ends lost 1 base at V and 5 bases at J; junction bases unmatched: 9. The V gene's germline CDR1 is SGDLS and CDR2 YYNGEE. This CDR3 has 18 amino acids.

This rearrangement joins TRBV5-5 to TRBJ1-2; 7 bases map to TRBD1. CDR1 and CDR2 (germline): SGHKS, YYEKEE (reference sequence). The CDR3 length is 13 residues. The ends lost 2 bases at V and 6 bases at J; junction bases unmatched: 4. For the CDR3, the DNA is TGTGCCAGCAGCTTATCAGGGGGGCATGGCTACACCTTC. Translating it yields CASSLSGGHGYTF.

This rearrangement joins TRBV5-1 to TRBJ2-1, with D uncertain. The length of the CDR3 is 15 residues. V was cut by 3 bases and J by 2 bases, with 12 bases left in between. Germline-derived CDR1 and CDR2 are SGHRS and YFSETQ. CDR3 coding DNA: TGCGCCAGCAGCTCTGGGGTAAGCACCTACAATGAGCAGTTCTTC. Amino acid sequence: CASSSGVSTYNEQFF.

CDR3 sequence reads: CASSSFARDTQYF. The CDR3 DNA sequence: TGTGCCAGCAGCTCCTTTGCGCGGGATACGCAGTATTTT. The chain combines TRBV7-2 with TRBJ2-3; no definite D call. Between the trimmed V and J ends, which lost 4 bases and 6 bases, there was a span of 11 bases. Germline assignment: CDR1 SGHTA and CDR2 FQGNSA. The length of the CDR3 is 13 residues. The entire variable domain, with the rest obtained from reference TRBV7-2 and TRBJ2-3, is as follows: GAGVSQSPSNKVTEKGKDVELRCDPISGHTALYWYRQSLGQGLEFLIYFQGNSAPDKSGLPSDRFSAERTGGSVSTLTIQRTQQEDSAVYLCASSSFARDTQYFGPGTRLTVL.

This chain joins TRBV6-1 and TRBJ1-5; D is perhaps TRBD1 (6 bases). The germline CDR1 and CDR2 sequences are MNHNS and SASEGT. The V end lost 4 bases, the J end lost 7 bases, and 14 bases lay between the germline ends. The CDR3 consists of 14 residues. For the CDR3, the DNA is TGTGCCAGCAGTGCGGGGGGCGAGGTACAGCCCCAGCATTTT. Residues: CASSAGGEVQPQHF.

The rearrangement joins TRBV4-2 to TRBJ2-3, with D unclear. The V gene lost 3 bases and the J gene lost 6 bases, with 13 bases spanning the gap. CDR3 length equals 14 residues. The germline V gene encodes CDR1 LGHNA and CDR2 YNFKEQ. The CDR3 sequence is CASSHPAVGDTQYF. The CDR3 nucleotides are TGTGCCAGCAGCCACCCGGCCGTCGGGGATACGCAGTATTTT.

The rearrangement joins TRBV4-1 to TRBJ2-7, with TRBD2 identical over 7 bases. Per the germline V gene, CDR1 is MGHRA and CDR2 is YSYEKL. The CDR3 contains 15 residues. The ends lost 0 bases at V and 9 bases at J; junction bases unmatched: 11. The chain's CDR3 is CASSQESGVNRGQYF. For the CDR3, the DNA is TGCGCCAGCAGCCAAGAGAGCGGGGTGAATCGAGGGCAGTACTTC.

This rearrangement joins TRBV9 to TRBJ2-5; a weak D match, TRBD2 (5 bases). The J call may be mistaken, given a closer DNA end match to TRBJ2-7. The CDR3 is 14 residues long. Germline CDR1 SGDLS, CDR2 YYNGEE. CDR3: CASRWKGGSYEQYF. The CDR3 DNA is TGTGCCAGCAGATGGAAAGGAGGCTCCTACGAGCAGTACTTC.

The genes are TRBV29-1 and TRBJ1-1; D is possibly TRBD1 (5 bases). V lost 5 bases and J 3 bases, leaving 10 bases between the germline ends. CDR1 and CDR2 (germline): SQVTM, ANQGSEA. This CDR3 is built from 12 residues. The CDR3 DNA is TGCAGCGTTAAGGGGTGGGACACTGAAGCTTTCTTT. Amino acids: CSVKGWDTEAFF.

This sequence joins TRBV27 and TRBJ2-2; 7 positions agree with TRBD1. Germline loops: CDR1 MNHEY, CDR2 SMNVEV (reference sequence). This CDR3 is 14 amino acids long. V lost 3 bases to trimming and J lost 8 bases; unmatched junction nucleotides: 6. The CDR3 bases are TGTGCCAGCAGTTTTGTTAGGGGGCTTGGGGAGCTGTTTTTT. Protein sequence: CASSFVRGLGELFF.

The CDR3, as DNA: TGTGCCAGCAGCTCGGACCTAGGGGGGGGGACCCAGTACTTC. It translates to CASSSDLGGGTQYF. This rearrangement joins TRBV5-4 to TRBJ2-5, with D perhaps TRBD2 (7 bases). Looked up from germline, CDR1 is SGHNT and CDR2 is YYREEE (reference sequence). The CDR3 runs 14 residues. The V gene lost 3 bases and the J gene lost 7 bases, with 16 bases spanning the gap.

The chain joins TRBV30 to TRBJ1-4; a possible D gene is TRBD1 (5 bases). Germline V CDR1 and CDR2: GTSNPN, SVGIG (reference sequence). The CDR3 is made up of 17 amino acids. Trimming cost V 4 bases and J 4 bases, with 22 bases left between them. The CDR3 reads CAWTPAPGEGLNEKLFF. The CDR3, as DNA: TGTGCCTGGACCCCTGCCCCGGGGGAAGGCCTTAATGAAAAACTGTTTTTT.

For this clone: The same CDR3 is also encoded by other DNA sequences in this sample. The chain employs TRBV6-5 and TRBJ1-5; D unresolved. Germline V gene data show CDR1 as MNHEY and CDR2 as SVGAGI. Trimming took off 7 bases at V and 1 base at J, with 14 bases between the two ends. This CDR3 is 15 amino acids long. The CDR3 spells CASISEAYSNQPQHF. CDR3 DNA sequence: TGTGCCAGCATCTCCGAGGCATACAGCAATCAGCCCCAGCATTTT.

In DNA form, the CDR3 reads TGTGCCAGCGGACAGGGAATCACTGAAGCTTTCTTT. Protein: CASGQGITEAFF. V is TRBV6-1 and J is TRBJ1-1; 8 nucleotides align to TRBD1. V was pared by 8 bases and J by 4 bases, with 3 bases of the junction left unmatched. Germline assignment: CDR1 MNHNS and CDR2 SASEGT. There are 12 residues in the CDR3.

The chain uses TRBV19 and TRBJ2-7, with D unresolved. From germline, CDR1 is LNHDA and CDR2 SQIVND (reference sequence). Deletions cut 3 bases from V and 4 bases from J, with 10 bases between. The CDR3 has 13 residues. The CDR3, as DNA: TGTGCCAGTAGTATTAGGCCCGGGTACGAGCAGTACTTC. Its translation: CASSIRPGYEQYF.

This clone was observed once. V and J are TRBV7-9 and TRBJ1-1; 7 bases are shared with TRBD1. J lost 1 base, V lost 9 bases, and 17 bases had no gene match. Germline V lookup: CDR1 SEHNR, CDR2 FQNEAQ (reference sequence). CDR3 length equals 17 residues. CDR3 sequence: CASNAGTVLLGNTEAFF. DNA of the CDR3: TGTGCCAGTAATGCCGGGACAGTCCTCCTTGGGAACACTGAAGCTTTCTTT.